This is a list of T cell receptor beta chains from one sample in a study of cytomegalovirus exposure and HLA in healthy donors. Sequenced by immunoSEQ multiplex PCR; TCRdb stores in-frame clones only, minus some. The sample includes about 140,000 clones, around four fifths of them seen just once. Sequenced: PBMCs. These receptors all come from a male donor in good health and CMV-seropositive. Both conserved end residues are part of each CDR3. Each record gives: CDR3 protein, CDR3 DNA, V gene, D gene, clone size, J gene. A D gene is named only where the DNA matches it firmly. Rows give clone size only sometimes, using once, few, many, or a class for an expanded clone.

CDR3aa: CASSYFGSSTGELFF; CDR3nt: TGTGCCAGCAGTTACTTCGGGAGTAGCACCGGGGAGCTGTTTTTT; v_gene: TRBV6-5; d_gene: .; abundance: .; j_gene: TRBJ2-2
CDR3aa: CASSVATGVNTIYF; CDR3nt: TGTGCCAGCAGCGTAGCGACAGGGGTAAACACCATATATTTT; v_gene: TRBV9; d_gene: TRBD1; abundance: .; j_gene: TRBJ1-3
CDR3aa: CASSIGLAGTEQFF; CDR3nt: TGTGCCAGTTCGATAGGACTAGCGGGAACCGAGCAGTTCTTC; v_gene: TRBV2; d_gene: TRBD2; abundance: once; j_gene: TRBJ2-1
CDR3aa: CASSSPGQGVIEQFF; CDR3nt: TGCGCCAGCAGCTCCCCGGGACAGGGGGTGATTGAGCAGTTCTTC; v_gene: TRBV5-1; d_gene: TRBD1; abundance: .; j_gene: TRBJ2-1
CDR3aa: CASSQDTSTDTQYF; CDR3nt: TGCGCCAGCAGCCAAGATACTTCAACAGATACGCAGTATTTT; v_gene: TRBV4-3; d_gene: .; abundance: once; j_gene: TRBJ2-3
CDR3aa: CASSQNLGTSGYNEQFF; CDR3nt: TGCGCCAGCAGCCAAAACCTCGGGACTAGCGGCTACAATGAGCAGTTCTTC; v_gene: TRBV4-3; d_gene: TRBD2; abundance: .; j_gene: TRBJ2-1
CDR3aa: CASSRGTGFSGANVLTF; CDR3nt: TGTGCCAGCAGCCGCGGGACAGGGTTCTCTGGGGCCAACGTCCTGACTTTC; v_gene: TRBV13; d_gene: TRBD1; abundance: .; j_gene: TRBJ2-6
CDR3aa: CASTVHGGNQPQHF; CDR3nt: TGTGCCAGCACCGTCCACGGGGGCAATCAGCCCCAGCATTTT; v_gene: TRBV6-5; d_gene: .; abundance: few; j_gene: TRBJ1-5
CDR3aa: CASSPNRYEQYF; CDR3nt: TGTGCCAGCAGCCCAAATCGGTACGAGCAGTACTTC; v_gene: TRBV7-2; d_gene: .; abundance: .; j_gene: TRBJ2-7
CDR3aa: CASSSRSVGDRGLGAFF; CDR3nt: TGTGCCAGCAGTTCCCGATCCGTTGGGGACAGGGGGCTCGGAGCTTTCTTT; v_gene: TRBV28; d_gene: TRBD1; abundance: few; j_gene: TRBJ1-1
CDR3aa: CASSRQEDQPQHF; CDR3nt: TGTGCCAGCAGCCGACAGGAGGATCAGCCCCAGCATTTT; v_gene: TRBV6-5; d_gene: .; abundance: few; j_gene: TRBJ1-5
CDR3aa: CASSLALTSGSSYEQYF; CDR3nt: TGTGCCAGCAGCTTAGCCCTGACTAGCGGAAGCTCCTACGAGCAGTACTTC; v_gene: TRBV7-2; d_gene: TRBD2; abundance: .; j_gene: TRBJ2-7
CDR3aa: CASSPLFNTEAFF; CDR3nt: TGCGCCAGCAGCCCCCTTTTTAACACTGAAGCTTTCTTT; v_gene: TRBV4-1; d_gene: .; abundance: .; j_gene: TRBJ1-1
CDR3aa: CASSPSLPGQSNTGELFF; CDR3nt: TGTGCCAGCTCACCCTCACTTCCGGGACAGTCGAACACCGGGGAGCTGTTTTTT; v_gene: TRBV18; d_gene: TRBD1; abundance: once; j_gene: TRBJ2-2
CDR3aa: CASSVGVFLSGQAGANVLTF; CDR3nt: TGTGCCAGCAGCGTAGGTGTTTTTTTGAGTGGGCAGGCGGGGGCCAACGTCCTGACTTTC; v_gene: TRBV9; d_gene: .; abundance: .; j_gene: TRBJ2-6
CDR3aa: CASSQEAGRGNQPQHF; CDR3nt: TGCGCCAGCAGCCAAGAGGCCGGCAGGGGCAATCAGCCCCAGCATTTT; v_gene: TRBV4-1; d_gene: .; abundance: .; j_gene: TRBJ1-5
CDR3aa: CASSYPGLGPWGQFF; CDR3nt: TGTGCCAGCAGTTACCCGGGACTGGGGCCTTGGGGGCAGTTCTTC; v_gene: TRBV6-5; d_gene: .; abundance: .; j_gene: TRBJ2-1
CDR3aa: CASSRGPDSDQPQHF; CDR3nt: TGTGCCAGCAGCCGCGGGCCCGACTCTGATCAGCCCCAGCATTTT; v_gene: TRBV4-2; d_gene: .; abundance: .; j_gene: TRBJ1-5
CDR3aa: CASSLGGKETQYF; CDR3nt: TGTGCCAGCAGCTTGGGCGGGAAAGAGACCCAGTACTTC; v_gene: TRBV7-3; d_gene: .; abundance: once; j_gene: TRBJ2-5
CDR3aa: CASSFPRGAGGTEAFF; CDR3nt: TGTGCCAGCAGCTTTCCAAGGGGCGCGGGAGGTACTGAAGCTTTCTTT; v_gene: TRBV7-9; d_gene: .; abundance: .; j_gene: TRBJ1-1
CDR3aa: CASSEELALHSPLHF; CDR3nt: TGTGCCAGCAGTGAAGAGTTGGCCCTCCATTCACCCCTCCACTTT; v_gene: TRBV2; d_gene: .; abundance: .; j_gene: TRBJ1-6
CDR3aa: CASSPEPGQGFYGYTF; CDR3nt: TGTGCCAGCTCCCCTGAACCGGGACAGGGTTTCTATGGCTACACCTTC; v_gene: TRBV18; d_gene: TRBD1; abundance: .; j_gene: TRBJ1-2
CDR3aa: CASSQAGRGYEQYF; CDR3nt: TGCGCCAGCAGCCAAGCGGGGAGAGGCTACGAGCAGTACTTC; v_gene: TRBV4-1; d_gene: .; abundance: once; j_gene: TRBJ2-7
CDR3aa: CASSFSSWLAGDGGYNEQFF; CDR3nt: TGTGCCAGCAGTTTTAGCTCGTGGCTAGCGGGAGATGGAGGCTACAATGAGCAGTTCTTC; v_gene: TRBV27; d_gene: TRBD2; abundance: .; j_gene: TRBJ2-1
CDR3aa: CASSSAYEQYF; CDR3nt: TGTGCCAGCAGCTCGGCCTACGAGCAGTACTTC; v_gene: TRBV7-8; d_gene: .; abundance: .; j_gene: TRBJ2-7
CDR3aa: CASSQAGGGGQPQHF; CDR3nt: TGCGCCAGCAGCCAAGCAGGGGGAGGTGGACAGCCCCAGCATTTT; v_gene: TRBV4-3; d_gene: TRBD1; abundance: .; j_gene: TRBJ1-5
CDR3aa: CASSFRSYEQYF; CDR3nt: TGTGCCAGCAGCTTCCGGTCCTACGAGCAGTACTTC; v_gene: TRBV7-9; d_gene: .; abundance: .; j_gene: TRBJ2-7
CDR3aa: CASSQDLRDSYEQYF; CDR3nt: TGTGCCAGCAGCCAAGATCTTCGGGATTCCTACGAGCAGTACTTC; v_gene: TRBV4-2; d_gene: .; abundance: .; j_gene: TRBJ2-7
CDR3aa: CASKRTGGEETQYF; CDR3nt: TGTGCCAGCAAGCGGACAGGGGGTGAGGAGACCCAGTACTTC; v_gene: TRBV27; d_gene: TRBD1; abundance: .; j_gene: TRBJ2-5
CDR3aa: CATRGLAAETQYF; CDR3nt: TGTGCCACCAGAGGACTAGCTGCGGAGACCCAGTACTTC; v_gene: TRBV15; d_gene: TRBD2; abundance: .; j_gene: TRBJ2-5
CDR3aa: CASSEYGTGSYGYTF; CDR3nt: TGTGCCAGCAGTGAATATGGGACAGGGAGCTATGGCTACACCTTC; v_gene: TRBV25-1; d_gene: TRBD1; abundance: few; j_gene: TRBJ1-2
CDR3aa: CASSAQGGGRTDTQYF; CDR3nt: TGTGCCAGCAGCGCCCAAGGGGGGGGGAGGACAGATACGCAGTATTTT; v_gene: TRBV9; d_gene: .; abundance: .; j_gene: TRBJ2-3
CDR3aa: CASSAGTGTGYEQYF; CDR3nt: TGTGCCAGCAGCGCCGGGACAGGGACCGGCTACGAGCAGTACTTC; v_gene: TRBV9; d_gene: TRBD1; abundance: .; j_gene: TRBJ2-7
CDR3aa: CASSQDSGSTYNEQFF; CDR3nt: TGTGCCAGCAGCCAGGATAGCGGGAGTACCTACAATGAGCAGTTCTTC; v_gene: TRBV4-2; d_gene: TRBD2; abundance: .; j_gene: TRBJ2-1
CDR3aa: CASSTGQNYGYTF; CDR3nt: TGTGCCAGCAGTACGGGACAGAACTATGGCTACACCTTC; v_gene: TRBV6-5; d_gene: TRBD1; abundance: .; j_gene: TRBJ1-2
CDR3aa: CASSPQGNSYEQYF; CDR3nt: TGTGCCAGCAGCCCCCAGGGCAACAGCTACGAGCAGTACTTC; v_gene: TRBV7-3; d_gene: .; abundance: .; j_gene: TRBJ2-7
CDR3aa: CASSLLAGQYNEQFF; CDR3nt: TGTGCCAGCAGTTTACTGGCGGGGCAGTACAATGAGCAGTTCTTC; v_gene: TRBV28; d_gene: .; abundance: few; j_gene: TRBJ2-1
CDR3aa: CSARGTSGNTDTQYF; CDR3nt: TGCAGCGCCCGAGGAACTAGCGGGAACACAGATACGCAGTATTTT; v_gene: TRBV29-1; d_gene: TRBD2; abundance: .; j_gene: TRBJ2-3
CDR3aa: CASSMSGTLPEAFF; CDR3nt: TGTGCCAGTAGTATGTCAGGGACACTCCCTGAAGCTTTCTTT; v_gene: TRBV19; d_gene: .; abundance: .; j_gene: TRBJ1-1
CDR3aa: CASRRDFYEQYF; CDR3nt: TGTGCCAGCAGGAGGGATTTTTACGAGCAGTACTTC; v_gene: TRBV2; d_gene: .; abundance: .; j_gene: TRBJ2-7
CDR3aa: CASSSGTGAVGTQYF; CDR3nt: TGCGCCAGCAGCTCAGGGACAGGGGCCGTGGGTACGCAGTATTTT; v_gene: TRBV5-1; d_gene: TRBD1; abundance: .; j_gene: TRBJ2-3
CDR3aa: CASSEWEREVTHEQYF; CDR3nt: TGTGCCAGCAGTGAATGGGAGCGGGAGGTGACCCACGAGCAGTACTTC; v_gene: TRBV6-1; d_gene: TRBD2; abundance: .; j_gene: TRBJ2-7
CDR3aa: CASSRAGLADSYNEQFF; CDR3nt: TGTGCCAGCAGTCGAGCGGGACTAGCGGACTCCTACAATGAGCAGTTCTTC; v_gene: TRBV28; d_gene: TRBD2; abundance: few; j_gene: TRBJ2-1
CDR3aa: CASSLTGPPRRYGYTF; CDR3nt: TGTGCCAGCAGCTTAACCGGGCCACCGAGGAGGTATGGCTACACCTTC; v_gene: TRBV7-3; d_gene: .; abundance: .; j_gene: TRBJ1-2
CDR3aa: CASSLDLFREQFF; CDR3nt: TGTGCTAGCAGCTTAGATCTTTTCCGGGAGCAGTTCTTC; v_gene: TRBV7-7; d_gene: .; abundance: .; j_gene: TRBJ2-1
CDR3aa: CASSSGDSYEQYF; CDR3nt: TGTGCCAGCAGCTCCGGGGACAGCTACGAGCAGTACTTC; v_gene: TRBV5-6; d_gene: TRBD1; abundance: .; j_gene: TRBJ2-7
CDR3aa: CASSHPPGAGSYEQYF; CDR3nt: TGCGCCAGCAGCCACCCACCAGGGGCAGGCTCCTACGAGCAGTACTTC; v_gene: TRBV4-1; d_gene: .; abundance: .; j_gene: TRBJ2-7
CDR3aa: CASSSDSYRGYDTEAFF; CDR3nt: TGTGCCAGCAGCTCAGACAGCTACAGGGGATACGACACTGAAGCTTTCTTT; v_gene: TRBV11-1; d_gene: TRBD1; abundance: .; j_gene: TRBJ1-1
CDR3aa: CASSLERGLKEKLFF; CDR3nt: TGTGCCAGCAGCTTAGAGAGAGGGTTGAAGGAAAAACTGTTTTTT; v_gene: TRBV7-8; d_gene: .; abundance: .; j_gene: TRBJ1-4
CDR3aa: CASSIRGEQYF; CDR3nt: TGTGCCAGCAGTATCAGGGGGGAGCAGTACTTC; v_gene: TRBV28; d_gene: TRBD1; abundance: .; j_gene: TRBJ2-7
CDR3aa: CASSADRANTGELFF; CDR3nt: TGTGCCAGCAGCGCGGACAGGGCGAACACCGGGGAGCTGTTTTTT; v_gene: TRBV7-3; d_gene: TRBD1; abundance: .; j_gene: TRBJ2-2
CDR3aa: CASSPRIPTANEQFF; CDR3nt: TGTGCCAGCAGCCCGAGGATTCCCACCGCCAATGAGCAGTTCTTC; v_gene: TRBV7-6; d_gene: .; abundance: .; j_gene: TRBJ2-1
CDR3aa: CASSLQGTGSTEAFF; CDR3nt: TGTGCCAGCAGCTTACAAGGGACAGGGTCCACTGAAGCTTTCTTT; v_gene: TRBV7-6; d_gene: TRBD1; abundance: .; j_gene: TRBJ1-1
CDR3aa: CASSRDGTGREQYF; CDR3nt: TGTGCCAGCAGCCGCGACGGGACAGGGCGCGAGCAGTACTTC; v_gene: TRBV7-9; d_gene: TRBD1; abundance: once; j_gene: TRBJ2-7
CDR3aa: CASSEIKPLDRGYGYTF; CDR3nt: TGTGCCAGCAGTGAAATTAAGCCCTTGGACAGGGGCTATGGCTACACCTTC; v_gene: TRBV2; d_gene: TRBD1; abundance: few; j_gene: TRBJ1-2
CDR3aa: CASSVGQGFLGYTF; CDR3nt: TGTGCCAGCAGCGTAGGACAGGGCTTCCTAGGCTACACCTTC; v_gene: TRBV9; d_gene: TRBD1; abundance: .; j_gene: TRBJ1-2
CDR3aa: CASSLETNAGYTF; CDR3nt: TGTGCCAGCAGCTTGGAGACAAATGCTGGCTACACCTTC; v_gene: TRBV5-4; d_gene: .; abundance: few; j_gene: TRBJ1-2
CDR3aa: CASSKAGGEVNTEAFF; CDR3nt: TGTGCCAGCAGCAAAGCAGGGGGTGAGGTGAACACTGAAGCTTTCTTT; v_gene: TRBV21-1; d_gene: .; abundance: once; j_gene: TRBJ1-1
CDR3aa: CASSLSAGAYEQYF; CDR3nt: TGCGCCAGCAGCTTGTCGGCAGGCGCCTACGAGCAGTACTTC; v_gene: TRBV5-1; d_gene: .; abundance: .; j_gene: TRBJ2-7